Below are 26 T cell receptor beta chains sequenced from a single sample in a study of beta chain features in type 1 diabetes. Sequencing targeted expressed TCRB transcripts, as all isolated RNA had been reverse transcribed. This table comes from immunoSEQ multiplex PCR, and its TCRdb copy is limited to in-frame clones, with some not included. The table records under 450,000 clones, over 11% of them present only once. Specimen: naive CD4+ T cells from blood. These receptor sequences come from a man aged 25 to 40 in good health.

The chain recombines TRBV5-1 with TRBJ2-7; the D gene is possibly TRBD1 (5 bases). The V end was cut by 4 bases, the J end by 1 base, with 12 bases between. Germline V gene data show CDR1 as SGHRS and CDR2 as YFSETQ. The CDR3 has 14 amino acids. CDR3 sequence: CASSPQGRSYEQYF. The CDR3 DNA reads as TGCGCCAGCAGCCCGCAGGGTCGATCCTACGAGCAGTACTTC.

The chain is built from TRBV15 and TRBJ2-5; 8 bases are shared with TRBD1. After removal of 7 bases from V and 4 bases from J, the junction contained 8 bases not matched to a gene. CDR1 and CDR2 (germline): LNHNV, YYDKDF (reference sequence). This CDR3 spans 14 amino acids. This CDR3 is CATTLDRGAETQYF. CDR3 coding DNA: TGTGCCACCACACTAGACAGGGGAGCAGAGACCCAGTACTTC.

This clone was counted between two and nine times. The chain links TRBV10-3 to TRBJ2-7; D is possibly TRBD2 (5 bases). This CDR3 has 13 amino acids. V shed 2 bases and J shed 3 bases, with 8 bases lying between them. CDR1 is ENHRY and CDR2 is SYGVKD in the germline V gene. The CDR3 sequence: CAISEDTSYEQYV. DNA for the CDR3: TGTGCCATCAGTGAGGACACTAGCTACGAGCAGTACGTC.

This clone has a handful of counts. The genes are TRBV15 and TRBJ2-1; weak D call: TRBD2 (5 bases). Trimming removed 2 bases from V and 3 bases from J, with 11 bases in between. Germline V gene lookup returns CDR1 LNHNV and CDR2 YYDKDF (reference sequence). The CDR3 runs to 15 residues. CDR3 loop: CATSRWERDYNEQFF. In nucleotides, the CDR3 is TGTGCCACCAGCAGATGGGAGAGGGACTACAATGAGCAGTTCTTC.

This rearrangement joins TRBV7-5 to TRBJ2-1; the table's D call, TRBD1, was not checked against the DNA. TRBV7-5 is reported as a pseudogene. This CDR3 has 15 residues. The CDR3 DNA reads TGTGCCAGAAGCTATAGGGGGCCAAACCACAATGAGCAGTTCTTC. It specifies CARSYRGPNHNEQFF.

This clone came up a few times. The V gene is TRBV5-1, the J gene TRBJ2-3; D possibly corresponds to TRBD1 (6 bases). The germline gives CDR1 SGHRS, CDR2 YFSETQ. The V end lost 0 bases, the J end lost 3 bases, and 8 bases lay between the germline ends. The CDR3 extends over 14 amino acids. CDR3 nucleotide sequence: TGCGCCAGCAGCTTGGCACAGGGAACAGATACGCAGTATTTT. This sequence encodes CASSLAQGTDTQYF.

This clone was observed a few times. The J gene is TRBJ2-1, the V gene TRBV21-1; TRBD2 is the table's D call, not checked against the DNA. TRBV21-1 is recorded as a pseudogene. The CDR3 consists of 17 residues. The CDR3: CASSRSFSGTSYNEQFF. CDR3 sequence (DNA): TGTGCCAGCAGCAGGTCTTTTAGCGGGACCTCCTACAATGAGCAGTTCTTC.

This clone was counted only a few times. The gene calls are TRBV5-6 and TRBJ2-1; possibly TRBD1 for D (6 bases). Trimming shortened V by 4 bases and J by 6 bases, and 11 bases separated the two germline ends. Germline V gene data show CDR1 as SGHDT and CDR2 as YYEEEE. CDR3 size: 13 residues. The CDR3 spells CASSVGQINEQFF. As DNA, the CDR3 is TGTGCCAGCAGCGTTGGACAGATCAATGAGCAGTTCTTC.

The chain recombines TRBV7-9 with TRBJ2-1; D not certain. Between the trimmed V and J ends, which lost 0 bases and 8 bases, there was a span of 11 bases. The CDR3 loop spans 14 amino acids. Germline loops: CDR1 SEHNR, CDR2 FQNEAQ (reference sequence). CDR3 coding DNA: TGTGCCAGCAGCTTAGCGTTAGGCGGAGATGAGCAGTTCTTC. As protein: CASSLALGGDEQFF.

The chain employs TRBV25-1 and TRBJ2-3, with D unclear. There are 14 residues in the CDR3. Trimming removed 1 base from V and 0 bases from J, with 5 bases in between. Germline loops: CDR1 MGHDK, CDR2 SYGVNS. CDR3 DNA: TGTGCCAGCAGTGAATTAACAAGCACAGATACGCAGTATTTT. Translating it yields CASSELTSTDTQYF. The entire variable domain, with the rest obtained from reference TRBV25-1 and TRBJ2-3, is as follows: EADIYQTPRYLVIGTGKKITLECSQTMGHDKMYWYQQDPGMELHLIHYSYGVNSTEKGDLSSESTVSRIRTEHFPLTLESARPSHTSQYLCASSELTSTDTQYFGPGTRLTVL.

This clone has more than one count but fewer than ten. This chain uses TRBV5-4 with TRBJ2-3; 8 bases match TRBD2. Germline CDR1 and CDR2: SGHNT and YYREEE (reference sequence). The CDR3 length is 16 residues. The junction had 5 bases not matched to a gene; V was cut back by 0 bases and J by 2 bases. The CDR3 DNA reads as TGTGCCAGCAGCTTGGGGGGACTAGGACCCACAGATACGCAGTATTTT. Its protein is CASSLGGLGPTDTQYF.

The chain couples TRBV28 to TRBJ1-4; D gene uncertain. The germline V and J ends were trimmed by 6 bases and 0 bases, with 11 bases remaining between them. CDR3 length: 15 residues. Germline CDR1 and CDR2: MDHEN and SYDVKM. CDR3 in DNA: TGTGCCAGCAGCCCATTTCCTGCAACTAATGAAAAACTGTTTTTT. Amino acid sequence: CASSPFPATNEKLFF.

This clone occurred a few times. The genes are TRBV14 and TRBJ1-4; 7 bases are shared with TRBD1. The CDR3 contains 14 residues. The germline CDR1 and CDR2 sequences are SGHDN and FVKESK. Trimming removed 4 bases from V and 6 bases from J; junction bases left unmatched: 5. The CDR3 spells CASSLLTGHEKLFF. CDR3 nucleotide sequence: TGTGCCAGCAGCCTCCTGACAGGGCATGAAAAACTGTTTTTT.

The chain joins TRBV6-1 to TRBJ2-7; the match to TRBD2 covers 12 bases. CDR1 is MNHNS, CDR2 SASEGT, per germline. This CDR3 has 18 amino acids. The ends lost 4 bases at V and 3 bases at J; junction bases unmatched: 13. The CDR3 nucleotides are TGTGCCAGCAGTGCTAGTCTAGCGGGAGGGTATCGCGGCTACGAGCAGTACGTC. Encoded protein: CASSASLAGGYRGYEQYV.

The V call is TRBV2, the J call TRBJ1-2; D is unclear. The CDR3 extends over 13 amino acids. Trimming removed 6 bases at V and 8 bases at J, with 16 bases between. Germline CDR1 SNHLY, CDR2 FYNNEI. As DNA, the CDR3 is TGTGCCAGCAGGATACAAGTCCAGCACGGCTACACCTTC. It translates to CASRIQVQHGYTF. Supplemented by reference TRBV2 and TRBJ1-2, the full variable domain reads EPEVTQTPSHQVTQMGQEVILRCVPISNHLYFYWYRQILGQKVEFLVSFYNNEISEKSEIFDDQFSVERPDGSNFTLKIRSTKLEDSAMYFCASRIQVQHGYTFGSGTRLTVV.

The sample holds a few counts of this clone. This chain connects TRBV7-9 to TRBJ1-4; 7 positions match TRBD1. Germline V lookup: CDR1 SEHNR, CDR2 FQNEAQ (reference sequence). This CDR3 contains 14 residues. Trimming took 3 bases from V and 11 from J; bases not matched to a gene: 9. The CDR3 region is CASSFPGTAGKLFF. CDR3 bases: TGTGCCAGCAGCTTCCCGGGGACAGCCGGGAAACTGTTTTTT.

This clone was picked up a small number of times. This chain links TRBV7-8 with TRBJ2-1; D not certain. Germline V gene data show CDR1 as SGHVS and CDR2 as FQNEAQ. The length of the CDR3 is 17 residues. With 2 bases removed from V and 0 bases from J, the gap between germline ends came to 14 bases. The CDR3 DNA reads TGTGCCAGCAGCTTACTTTCCGGTCTCAGCTCCTACAATGAGCAGTTCTTC. As protein: CASSLLSGLSSYNEQFF.

This clone was observed a handful of times. V is TRBV7-9 and J is TRBJ2-7, with D hard to call. V was shortened by 1 base and J by 0 bases, with 16 bases between the two germline ends. Germline V gene lookup returns CDR1 SEHNR and CDR2 FQNEAQ (reference sequence). CDR3 length: 17 amino acids. The CDR3 sequence is CASSLESGRFVSYEQYF. For the CDR3, the DNA is TGTGCCAGCAGCTTAGAGAGTGGCCGTTTTGTCTCCTACGAGCAGTACTTC.

In its sample, this clone was seen a few times. CDR3 in DNA: TGTGCCAGCAGCTTAGAGCTAGCGGGAGGGTACAATGAGCAGTTCTTC. The encoded protein is CASSLELAGGYNEQFF. The V gene is TRBV7-9, the J gene TRBJ2-1; 12 nucleotides line up with TRBD2. V gave up 1 base and J gave up 4 bases; unmatched junction bases: 2. From germline, CDR1 is SEHNR and CDR2 FQNEAQ (reference sequence). The CDR3 has 16 amino acids.

In its sample, this clone was seen a few times. This CDR3 reads CAWTTQGRNSPLHF. As DNA, the CDR3 is TGTGCCTGGACCACCCAGGGGCGGAATTCACCCCTCCACTTT. This chain connects TRBV30 to TRBJ1-6, with a weak D call TRBD1 (6 bases). Germline values: CDR1 GTSNPN, CDR2 SVGIG (reference sequence). This CDR3 has 14 amino acids. Between the trimmed V and J ends, which lost 4 bases and 7 bases, there was a span of 14 bases.

V is TRBV4-3 and J is TRBJ2-3, with D possibly being TRBD2 (5 bases). Between the trimmed V and J ends, which lost 1 base and 3 bases, there was a span of 14 bases. The CDR3 length is 16 residues. The germline CDR1 and CDR2 sequences are LGHNA and YSLEER. The CDR3 spells CASSQGPADGTDTQYF. The CDR3 DNA is TGCGCCAGCAGCCAAGGCCCAGCGGATGGAACAGATACGCAGTATTTT.

The V and J genes are TRBV15 and TRBJ2-1; D is ambiguous. Trimming removed 0 bases from V and 2 bases from J, with 8 bases in between. This CDR3 is built from 15 residues. The germline V gene has CDR1 LNHNV and CDR2 YYDKDF (reference sequence). In DNA, the CDR3 is TGTGCCACCAGCAGAGATGGGAAAACCTACAATGAGCAGTTCTTC. Its translation: CATSRDGKTYNEQFF.

This clone has a handful of counts. This chain links TRBV5-1 with TRBJ2-5, with D maybe TRBD1 (5 bases). The germline V and J ends were trimmed by 1 base and 4 bases, with 8 bases remaining between them. From germline, CDR1 is SGHRS and CDR2 YFSETQ. The CDR3 spans 13 residues. As DNA, the CDR3 is TGCGCCAGCAGCTTGTCAGGGTTAGAGACCCAGTACTTC. This gives the protein CASSLSGLETQYF.

This clone was observed a handful of times. At one of its ends the junction is not consistent with the germline gene, which may arise from a read error. This chain joins TRBV9 and TRBJ2-1; TRBD1 agrees at 7 bases. The length of the CDR3 is 15 residues. Germline V lookup: CDR1 SGDLS, CDR2 YYNGEE. The CDR3 DNA reads as TGTGCCAGCAGCGTAGCTACTAAGGGGTTACAGGGGAAGATCTTC. Encoded protein: CASSVATKGLQGKIF. Full variable domain (rest looked up from reference TRBV9 and TRBJ2-1): DSGVTQTPKHLITATGQRVTLRCSPRSGDLSVYWYQQSLDQGLQFLIQYYNGEERAKGNILERFSAQQFPDLHSELNLSSLELGDSALYFCASSVATKGLQGKIFGPGTRLTVL.

This chain uses TRBV13 with TRBJ1-2; D is ambiguous. V dropped 3 bases and J dropped 6 bases, with 14 bases sitting between them. CDR1 is PRHDT and CDR2 is FYEKMQ in the germline V gene (reference sequence). The CDR3 totals 14 residues. For the CDR3, the DNA is TGTGCCAGCAGCTTTAGCTTAGGAACTAATGGCTACACCTTC. Translation gives CASSFSLGTNGYTF.

Concerning this clone itself: Within the sample, other DNA sequences also encode this same CDR3. CDR3 in DNA: TGTGCCAGCAGCTTAATCCGGGGGCAAGAGACCCAGTACTTC. Residues: CASSLIRGQETQYF. The chain couples TRBV7-2 to TRBJ2-5; possibly TRBD2 for D (6 bases). Germline CDR1 is SGHTA and CDR2 is FQGNSA. The V end lost 2 bases, the J end lost 2 bases, and 9 bases lay between the germline ends. This CDR3 comprises 14 residues.